Below, 31 T cell receptor beta chains from the same sample are listed, as sequenced in a study of T cells after yellow fever vaccination. TCRdb re-analysed the 5' RACE reads in MiXCR, keeping a single row per CDR3 protein. The table lists some 300,000 distinct CDR3 sequences, approximately 8% of them singletons. Sequences were derived from PBMCs, sampled more than 35 days after the first yellow fever vaccination. The receptors derive from a man younger than 30 who received the YFV17D yellow fever vaccine.

This clonotype was observed a few times. This rearrangement joins TRBV6-1 to TRBJ1-2, with D maybe TRBD1 (6 bases). Trimming removed 5 bases from V and 6 bases from J, with 16 bases in between. This CDR3 spans 14 amino acids. Germline CDR1 reads MNHNS; CDR2 reads SASEGT. CDR3 DNA sequence: TGTGCCAGCAGTCGCACCGGACAGAACCATGGCTACACCTTC. Its protein is CASSRTGQNHGYTF.

This clonotype was recorded at least ten times. DNA of the CDR3: TGTGCCAGCAGCTTCGATCGCGTACTCTCTGGAAACACCATATATTTT. Protein: CASSFDRVLSGNTIYF. V usage is TRBV7-9 and J usage is TRBJ1-3; D call uncertain. The CDR3 loop spans 16 amino acids. The V gene lost 3 bases and the J gene lost 0 bases, with 12 bases spanning the gap. Germline CDR1 is SEHNR and CDR2 is FQNEAQ (reference sequence).

This clonotype was detected only a few times. V gene TRBV12-3 or TRBV12-4 combines with J gene TRBJ2-3; 9 nucleotides line up with TRBD1. This CDR3 is built from 15 residues. V was pared by 6 bases and J by 5 bases, with 9 bases of the junction left unmatched. CDR3 nucleotide sequence: TGTGCCAGCAGGCTGGGACAGGGAAGGGGAGATACGCAGTATTTT. As protein: CASRLGQGRGDTQYF.

This clonotype was picked up many times. This chain uses TRBV7-9 with TRBJ2-5, with D perhaps matching TRBD1 (6 bases). Between the trimmed V and J ends, which lost 3 bases and 4 bases, there was a span of 9 bases. CDR1 is SEHNR and CDR2 is FQNEAQ in the germline V gene (reference sequence). The CDR3 covers 13 residues. The CDR3 loop is CASSLQGSETQYF. The CDR3 DNA is TGTGCCAGCAGCTTGCAGGGGTCAGAGACCCAGTACTTC.

The V call is TRBV11-2, the J call TRBJ1-1; D unclear. In germline, CDR1 is SGHAT, CDR2 FQNNGV. V was clipped by 5 bases and J by 1 base, with 11 bases between them. The CDR3 covers 14 residues. The CDR3 here is CASSPKDWNTEAFF. CDR3 coding DNA: TGTGCCAGCAGCCCTAAGGACTGGAACACTGAAGCTTTCTTT.

This chain links TRBV30 with TRBJ1-1; no definite D call. V lost 3 bases and J 2 bases, leaving 16 bases between the germline ends. Germline CDR1 GTSNPN, CDR2 SVGIG (reference sequence). The CDR3 extends over 15 amino acids. The CDR3 bases are TGTGCCTGGAGAGGCCGACTCAATACTAACACTGAAGCTTTCTTT. Protein product: CAWRGRLNTNTEAFF.

This clonotype has only a few counts. The chain uses TRBV5-1 and TRBJ2-1; maybe TRBD2 (7 bases). The germline gives CDR1 SGHRS, CDR2 YFSETQ. This CDR3 has 15 amino acids. V was shortened by 1 base and J by 6 bases, with 14 bases between the two germline ends. The CDR3 loop reads CASSLTGGRRNEQFF. The CDR3 DNA is TGCGCCAGCAGCTTGACGGGGGGCAGGCGCAATGAGCAGTTCTTC.

The rearrangement uses TRBV20-1 and TRBJ1-5; perhaps TRBD1 as D (5 bases). There are 12 residues in the CDR3. Trimming removed 0 bases at V and 9 bases at J, with 9 bases between. Germline V gene lookup returns CDR1 DFQATT and CDR2 SNEGSKA (reference sequence). The CDR3 region has the DNA TGCAGTGCTAGAGATCTGGGGCGGCCCCAGCATTTT. It specifies CSARDLGRPQHF.

This clonotype has more than one count but fewer than ten. The chain uses TRBV12-3 or TRBV12-4 and TRBJ2-3; D call uncertain. Trimming removed 2 bases at V and 4 bases at J, with 7 bases between. The CDR3 contains 13 residues. CDR3 sequence reads: CASSLFGADTQYF. Written as DNA, the CDR3 is TGTGCCAGCAGTTTATTCGGTGCAGATACGCAGTATTTT.

This clonotype was observed a few times. The chain is built from TRBV23-1 and TRBJ2-7; D remains ambiguous. TRBV23-1 is marked as an open reading frame, function uncertain. The CDR3 contains 12 residues. Trimming left V 3 bases short and J 3 bases short, with 6 bases between. CDR3 coding DNA: TGCGCCAGCAGTCATTCGGACTACGAGCAGTACGTC. Protein: CASSHSDYEQYV.

This clonotype was counted between two and nine times. The DNA for the CDR3 is TGTGCCAGCACCCCCCCCCAGGGTACCAAAAACATTCAGTACTTC. Translation gives CASTPPQGTKNIQYF. The chain couples TRBV28 to TRBJ2-4, with a tentative D call TRBD1 (5 bases). This CDR3 spans 15 amino acids. CDR1 and CDR2 (germline): MDHEN, SYDVKM. V was cut by 7 bases and J by 2 bases, with 15 bases left in between.

This chain uses TRBV19 with TRBJ2-3, with 11 bases that match TRBD2. The CDR3 contains 15 residues. With V trimmed by 6 bases and J by 5 bases, 7 bases remained unmatched. Per the germline V gene, CDR1 is LNHDA and CDR2 is SQIVND (reference sequence). DNA for the CDR3: TGTGCCAGTAGACTTAGCGGGGGGGCGAGAGATACGCAGTATTTT. Its protein is CASRLSGGARDTQYF.

The gene calls are TRBV7-2 and TRBJ1-3; the D is unclear. The CDR3 spans 15 residues. Trimming shortened V by 2 bases and J by 0 bases, and 8 bases separated the two germline ends. CDR1 is SGHTA and CDR2 is FQGNSA in the germline V gene. The CDR3 DNA follows: TGTGCCAGCAGCTTAAACGCCCGCTCTGGAAACACCATATATTTT. As protein: CASSLNARSGNTIYF.

This clonotype was seen only a few times. The gene calls are TRBV7-9 and TRBJ1-2; tentatively, D is TRBD1 (5 bases). CDR1 SEHNR and CDR2 FQNEAQ come from the germline V gene (reference sequence). The CDR3 consists of 15 residues. The V gene lost 8 bases and the J gene lost 1 base, with 17 bases spanning the gap. Here the CDR3 reads CASLLTGAVNYGYTF. In nucleotides, the CDR3 is TGTGCCAGCCTCCTGACCGGGGCGGTTAACTATGGCTACACCTTC.

This clonotype was seen only a few times. The chain combines TRBV5-1 with TRBJ2-7, with D unresolved. The germline V and J ends were trimmed by 3 bases and 5 bases, with 15 bases remaining between them. The V gene's germline CDR1 is SGHRS and CDR2 YFSETQ. The CDR3 is made up of 14 amino acids. CDR3 residues: CASSYGSFRDEQYV. CDR3 nucleotide sequence: TGCGCCAGCAGCTACGGCTCCTTTCGGGACGAGCAGTACGTC.

The chain recombines TRBV7-2 with TRBJ2-1, with D perhaps being TRBD1 or TRBD2 (5 bases each). CDR3 length equals 13 residues. CDR1 and CDR2 from the germline V gene are SGHTA and FQGNSA. V was clipped by 4 bases and J by 6 bases, with 10 bases between them. This chain's CDR3 is CASSSGPSNEQFF. The DNA for the CDR3 is TGTGCCAGCAGCTCGGGACCTTCCAATGAGCAGTTCTTC. The full variable domain, in which reference TRBV7-2 and TRBJ2-1 provide the parts outside the CDR3, is GAGVSQSPSNKVTEKGKDVELRCDPISGHTALYWYRQSLGQGLEFLIYFQGNSAPDKSGLPSDRFSAERTGGSVSTLTIQRTQQEDSAVYLCASSSGPSNEQFFGPGTRLTVL.

This clonotype was counted only a few times. The chain combines TRBV25-1 with TRBJ2-3; TRBD2 matches 10 bases. The CDR3 extends over 15 amino acids. J gave up 4 bases and V 3 bases, and 4 bases lay outside the gene matches. CDR1 MGHDK and CDR2 SYGVNS come from the germline V gene. CDR3 sequence (DNA): TGTGCCAGCAGTGATAGCGGGGGGAGCCCAGATACGCAGTATTTT. Translated: CASSDSGGSPDTQYF.

This clonotype was detected a few times. This chain uses TRBV6-5 with TRBJ2-3, with D uncertain. The CDR3 covers 12 residues. CDR1 and CDR2 (germline): MNHEY, SVGAGI. Trimming took off 6 bases at V and 3 bases at J, with 7 bases between the two ends. CDR3 nucleotide sequence: TGTGCCAGCAGAAGGACGACAGATACGCAGTATTTT. The encoded protein is CASRRTTDTQYF.

This clonotype was observed a handful of times. This chain connects TRBV7-9 to TRBJ1-4; 9 nucleotides align to TRBD1. The CDR3 has 13 amino acids. V shed 10 bases, J shed 8 bases, and the junction held 8 bases outside the gene matches. Germline CDR1 and CDR2: SEHNR and FQNEAQ (reference sequence). CDR3 sequence reads: CATPGQGGEKLFF. CDR3 bases: TGTGCCACCCCGGGACAGGGCGGCGAAAAACTGTTTTTT.

This clonotype came up many times. The chain joins TRBV12-3 or TRBV12-4 to TRBJ2-5, with 8 bases lining up with TRBD1. The CDR3 consists of 12 residues. V shed 4 bases and J 5 bases; nucleotides not matched to a gene: 0. In nucleotides, the CDR3 is TGTGCCAGCAGTTACAGGGGGGAGACCCAGTACTTC. Encoded protein: CASSYRGETQYF.

V gene TRBV20-1 combines with J gene TRBJ2-7; D unclear. This CDR3 is built from 12 residues. V shed 3 bases and J shed 1 base, with 7 bases lying between them. Germline V CDR1 and CDR2: DFQATT, SNEGSKA (reference sequence). CDR3 nucleotides: TGCAGTGCTAGTCAGTCGTCCTACGAGCAGTACGTC. Translating it yields CSASQSSYEQYV.

In its sample, this clonotype was seen many times. V gene TRBV30 combines with J gene TRBJ1-5; tentative D call: TRBD1 (6 bases). The CDR3 sequence is 13 residues long. The germline CDR1 and CDR2 sequences are GTSNPN and SVGIG (reference sequence). The V gene lost 1 base and the J gene lost 5 bases, with 9 bases spanning the gap. The CDR3 loop reads CAWSAQGDQPQHF. The CDR3 nucleotides read TGTGCCTGGAGTGCACAGGGCGATCAGCCCCAGCATTTT.

This clonotype showed up just a few times. The rearrangement joins TRBV7-2 to TRBJ2-1, with 8 bases matching TRBD2. Germline assignment: CDR1 SGHTA and CDR2 FQGNSA. The J segment lost 6 bases and the V segment lost 10 bases, leaving 8 bases of the junction unmatched. The CDR3 has 13 residues. CDR3 sequence: CAKSTSVLNEQFF. DNA of the CDR3: TGTGCCAAGTCGACTAGCGTTCTCAATGAGCAGTTCTTC.

The table lists this clonotype with many counts. The chain employs TRBV5-6 and TRBJ1-1; the D gene is possibly TRBD1 (5 bases). CDR1 SGHDT and CDR2 YYEEEE come from the germline V gene. This CDR3 is 13 amino acids long. V gave up 0 bases and J gave up 4 bases, with 7 bases separating them. Here the CDR3 reads CASSLERGTEAFF. The CDR3 bases are TGTGCCAGCAGCTTGGAGAGGGGCACTGAAGCTTTCTTT.

This clonotype turned up a few times. V is TRBV3-1 and J is TRBJ2-5, with TRBD2 identical over 10 bases. After removal of 1 base from V and 5 bases from J, the junction contained 4 bases not matched to a gene. Per germline, CDR1 LGHDT and CDR2 YNNKEL (reference sequence). The CDR3 sequence is 15 residues long. DNA for the CDR3: TGTGCCAGCAGCCAAGGTGGACTAGCGGTGGAGACCCAGTACTTC. It specifies CASSQGGLAVETQYF.

The chain uses TRBV28 and TRBJ2-7; unclear D gene. This CDR3 spans 13 amino acids. In germline, CDR1 is MDHEN, CDR2 SYDVKM. V was trimmed by 4 bases and J by 4 bases, leaving 11 bases between them. CDR3 nucleotides: TGTGCCAGCAGTTCAAGACCGCTTTACGAGCAGTACGTC. This gives the protein CASSSRPLYEQYV.

This chain connects TRBV7-6 to TRBJ2-5; 10 nucleotides match TRBD2. V shed 4 bases and J 5 bases; nucleotides not matched to a gene: 22. Germline values: CDR1 SGHVS, CDR2 FNYEAQ. The CDR3 runs to 20 residues. The CDR3 loop reads CASSSPIPLAGKLKGETQYF. The CDR3 DNA follows: TGTGCCAGCAGCTCCCCGATCCCACTAGCGGGGAAACTAAAAGGGGAGACCCAGTACTTC.

This clonotype was recorded at least ten times. This sequence joins TRBV25-1 and TRBJ2-3; possibly TRBD2 for D (6 bases). In germline, CDR1 is MGHDK, CDR2 SYGVNS. Trimming left V 5 bases short and J 3 bases short, with 18 bases between. CDR3 length equals 16 residues. Here the CDR3 DNA reads TGTGCCAGCAGTTCCCTCGGGCAGGGAGGAACAGATACGCAGTATTTT. It specifies CASSSLGQGGTDTQYF.

This clonotype was counted only a few times. The chain recombines TRBV5-1 with TRBJ2-1; unclear D gene. The ends were cut back, 7 bases at V and 8 bases at J, with 19 bases in the middle. This CDR3 comprises 14 residues. Germline assignment: CDR1 SGHRS and CDR2 YFSETQ. The CDR3 coding sequence is TGCGCCAGCTCCCTCGTGAGGAGCCCCGATGAGCAGTTCTTC. As protein: CASSLVRSPDEQFF.

V gene TRBV5-1 combines with J gene TRBJ2-5; TRBD2 agrees at 9 bases. Per the germline V gene, CDR1 is SGHRS and CDR2 is YFSETQ. CDR3 length: 16 residues. With 1 base clipped from V and 3 bases from J, the junction kept 7 bases outside the gene matches. The chain's CDR3 is CASSLILGGGEETQYF. As DNA, the CDR3 is TGCGCCAGCAGCTTGATTCTCGGCGGGGGGGAAGAGACCCAGTACTTC.

This clonotype was found many times. This chain links TRBV7-9 with TRBJ1-6; 9 nucleotides line up with TRBD1. The CDR3 spans 14 residues. The junction had 6 bases not matched to a gene; V was cut back by 5 bases and J by 10 bases. The germline gives CDR1 SEHNR, CDR2 FQNEAQ (reference sequence). The CDR3 DNA reads TGTGCCAGCAGCCCGGGGACAGGGAGCTCACCCCTCCACTTT. Translating it yields CASSPGTGSSPLHF.